Listed here are 4 T cell receptor beta chains from one sample, sequenced in a study of blood T cell repertoires in COVID-19. Sequencing was performed with immunoSEQ multiplex PCR; in TCRdb, only in-frame clones are kept and a portion is missing. Seen here are some 250,000 clones, 88% observed once, and the top ten hold 0.7% to 0.85%. The specimen was peripheral blood. These receptors were collected from a woman in her thirties with acute or convalescent COVID-19.

The genes are TRBV6-5 and TRBJ2-1; 15 nucleotides line up with TRBD2. The CDR3 has 15 amino acids. CDR1 and CDR2 (germline): MNHEY, SVGAGI. J was trimmed by 10 bases and V by 6 bases; bases with no gene match: 7. CDR3 protein: CASSLPGTSGREQFF. CDR3 coding DNA: TGTGCCAGCAGCCTACCCGGGACTAGCGGGAGGGAGCAGTTCTTC.

This rearrangement joins TRBV19 to TRBJ2-4, with 7 bases lining up with TRBD1. The CDR3 covers 16 residues. Germline CDR1 LNHDA, CDR2 SQIVND (reference sequence). V shed 4 bases, J shed 0 bases, and the junction held 6 bases outside the gene matches. The CDR3, as DNA: TGTGCCAGTAGTAGACAGGGTCCTCTAGCCAAAAACATTCAGTACTTC. Its protein product is CASSRQGPLAKNIQYF.

This sequence joins TRBV14 and TRBJ1-5; tentative D call: TRBD1 (6 bases). CDR3 size: 18 residues. V lost 1 base, J lost 4 bases, and 20 bases lay in between. Per the germline V gene, CDR1 is SGHDN and CDR2 is FVKESK. The CDR3: CASSQGSFGGLGNQPQHF. The CDR3 bases are TGTGCCAGCAGCCAAGGGTCGTTCGGGGGGCTTGGGAATCAGCCCCAGCATTTT.

This clone was counted a single time. The J gene is TRBJ2-5, the V gene TRBV7-9; no reliable D call. CDR1 is SEHNR and CDR2 is FQNEAQ in the germline V gene (reference sequence). V was trimmed by 2 bases and J by 6 bases, leaving 7 bases between them. CDR3 length: 12 amino acids. The CDR3 reads CASSLSMQTQYF. The DNA of the CDR3 is TGTGCCAGCAGCTTATCTATGCAGACCCAGTACTTC.